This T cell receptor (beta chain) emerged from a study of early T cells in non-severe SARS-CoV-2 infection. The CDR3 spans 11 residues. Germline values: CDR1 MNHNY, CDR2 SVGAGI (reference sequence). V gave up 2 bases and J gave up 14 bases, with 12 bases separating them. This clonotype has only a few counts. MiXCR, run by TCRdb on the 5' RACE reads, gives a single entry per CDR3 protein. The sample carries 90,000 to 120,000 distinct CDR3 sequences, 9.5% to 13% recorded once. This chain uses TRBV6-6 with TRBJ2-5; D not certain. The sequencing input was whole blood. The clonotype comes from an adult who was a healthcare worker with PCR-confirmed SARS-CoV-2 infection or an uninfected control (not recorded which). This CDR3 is CASSYMTLHYF. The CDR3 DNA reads TGTGCCAGCAGTTACATGACCCTCCACTACTTC.